This entry lists 10 T cell receptor beta chains sequenced from one sample in a study of cytomegalovirus exposure and HLA in healthy donors. PCR primers comprised 60 Vbeta and 13 Jbeta primers. Profiling relied on immunoSEQ multiplex PCR, and the TCRdb table lists in-frame clones only, not all of them. This sample has roughly 69,000 clones, with 73% found just once. The sample was PBMCs. The receptor set was obtained from a man aged 50 to 60 in good health and CMV-seronegative.

The J gene is TRBJ2-7, the V gene TRBV2, with D uncertain. With 6 bases removed from V and 2 bases from J, the gap between germline ends came to 14 bases. CDR3 length equals 14 residues. Per germline, CDR1 SNHLY and CDR2 FYNNEI. Here the CDR3 DNA reads TGTGCCAGCAGAGACACCTCAGTGGCCTACGAGCAGTACTTC. It specifies CASRDTSVAYEQYF.

The J gene is TRBJ1-1, the V gene TRBV5-1; D is ambiguous. V lost 0 bases to trimming and J lost 1 base, with 7 bases between them. The CDR3 has 14 residues. Germline CDR1 and CDR2: SGHRS and YFSETQ. This CDR3 is CASSLGGSNTEAFF. The CDR3 nucleotides are TGCGCCAGCAGCTTGGGCGGATCGAACACTGAAGCTTTCTTT.

Of note for this clone: The junction and the germline gene differ at one end; a read error may be behind it. The same CDR3 is also encoded by other DNA sequences in this sample. CDR3 coding DNA: TGTGCCAGCAGTAACAGGGGGAGCGGGGAGAGCTCCTACAACGAGCAGTTCTTC. Translating it yields CASSNRGSGESSYNEQFF. The gene calls are TRBV27 and TRBJ2-1; TRBD1 is a possible D gene (8 bases). The CDR3 sequence is 18 residues long. Germline lookup yields CDR1 MNHEY and CDR2 SMNVEV (reference sequence).

In its sample, this clone was seen a few times. The CDR3 nucleotides are TGTGCCAGCTCACCAGGGCCTAATGAAAAACTGTTTTTT. Its translation is CASSPGPNEKLFF. The rearrangement links TRBV18 to TRBJ1-4, with D unclear. The germline gives CDR1 KGHSH, CDR2 LQKENI. The CDR3 is made up of 13 amino acids. V was pared by 2 bases and J by 3 bases, with 4 bases between.

V usage is TRBV5-1 and J usage is TRBJ2-7; 9 bases are shared with TRBD2. The CDR3 extends over 14 amino acids. Germline assignment: CDR1 SGHRS and CDR2 YFSETQ. V lost 7 bases and J lost 7; bases outside the gene matches: 12. The CDR3, as DNA: TGCGCCAGCGCTGGCGGGGGGGCTACGGATGAGCAGTACTTC. Amino acid sequence: CASAGGGATDEQYF.

This clone has more than one count but fewer than ten. This CDR3 reads CASSSGLSYNEQFF. DNA for the CDR3: TGTGCCAGCAGTTCAGGGCTTTCCTACAATGAGCAGTTCTTC. This chain connects TRBV27 to TRBJ2-1, with D tentatively TRBD1 (5 bases). CDR3 size: 14 residues. Trimming left V 4 bases short and J 1 base short, with 8 bases between. CDR1 and CDR2 from the germline V gene are MNHEY and SMNVEV (reference sequence).

The chain links TRBV30 to TRBJ1-1; 9 nucleotides align to TRBD1. With V trimmed by 2 bases and J by 0 bases, 16 bases remained unmatched. The germline V gene has CDR1 GTSNPN and CDR2 SVGIG (reference sequence). The CDR3 has 19 amino acids. CDR3 protein: CAWSKPGTGFSSMNTEAFF. CDR3 bases: TGTGCCTGGAGTAAACCCGGGACAGGGTTTTCATCGATGAACACTGAAGCTTTCTTT.

This clone was seen only a few times. The chain uses TRBV19 and TRBJ2-5; D may be TRBD2 (6 bases). In germline, CDR1 is LNHDA, CDR2 SQIVND (reference sequence). The V end was cut by 5 bases, the J end by 4 bases, with 20 bases between. CDR3 length: 16 residues. DNA of the CDR3: TGTGCCAGTAGTCCTATAAACCTACTAGCCTCAGAGACCCAGTACTTC. Protein: CASSPINLLASETQYF. The complete variable domain, with remaining parts taken from reference TRBV19 and TRBJ2-5, reads DGGITQSPKYLFRKEGQNVTLSCEQNLNHDAMYWYRQDPGQGLRLIYYSQIVNDFQKGDIAEGYSVSREKKESFPLTVTSAQKNPTAFYLCASSPINLLASETQYFGPGTRLLVL.

This chain connects TRBV29-1 to TRBJ2-5; 8 bases map to TRBD2. Losses at the gene ends were 6 bases for V and 5 bases for J; bases not matched to a gene: 5. CDR3 length equals 12 residues. Germline CDR1 reads SQVTM; CDR2 reads ANQGSEA. CDR3: CSVGGGRETQYF. In DNA, the CDR3 is TGCAGCGTCGGGGGGGGCCGGGAGACCCAGTACTTC.

V usage is TRBV27 and J usage is TRBJ2-4; D is undetermined. V lost 8 bases, J lost 2 bases, and 13 bases lay in between. Germline CDR1 and CDR2: MNHEY and SMNVEV (reference sequence). This CDR3 contains 14 residues. The chain's CDR3 is CASAWALSKNIQYF. CDR3 DNA: TGTGCCAGCGCCTGGGCACTCTCCAAAAACATTCAGTACTTC.